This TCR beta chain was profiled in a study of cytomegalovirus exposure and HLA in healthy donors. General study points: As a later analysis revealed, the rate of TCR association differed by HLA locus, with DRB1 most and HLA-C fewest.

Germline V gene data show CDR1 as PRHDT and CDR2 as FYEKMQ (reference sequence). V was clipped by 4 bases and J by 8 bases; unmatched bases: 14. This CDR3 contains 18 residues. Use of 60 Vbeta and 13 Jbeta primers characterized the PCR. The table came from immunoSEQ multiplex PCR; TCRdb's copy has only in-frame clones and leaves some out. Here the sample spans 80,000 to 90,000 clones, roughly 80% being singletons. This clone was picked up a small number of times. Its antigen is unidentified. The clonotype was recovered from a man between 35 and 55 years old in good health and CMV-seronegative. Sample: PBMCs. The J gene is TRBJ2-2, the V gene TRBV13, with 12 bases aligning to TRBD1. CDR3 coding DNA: TGTGCCAGCAGCTGCCGAAGGGACAGGGGGCGCGTAGTAGGGGAGCTGTTTTTT. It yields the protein CASSCRRDRGRVVGELFF.